The entry below gives a single TCR beta chain sequence along with its context. Its cognate antigen is unknown. TCRdb keeps only in-frame clones here, not all; method: immunoSEQ multiplex PCR. The sample includes 160,000 or so clones, approximately 90% of them seen just once. This entry is derived from a study of cytomegalovirus exposure and HLA in healthy donors. Study findings and constraints: Subsequent analysis showed first-cohort TCR clusters tending to co-occur in 120 or so validation repertoires.

CDR1 and CDR2 (germline): KGHSH, LQKENI. The CDR3 totals 12 residues. V was trimmed by 2 bases and J by 10 bases, leaving 9 bases between them. Sequencing was done on a sample of PBMCs. The chain combines TRBV18 with TRBJ2-1; a possible D gene is TRBD2 (5 bases). This clonotype originated in a woman aged 25-40 years in good health and CMV-seronegative. The CDR3 DNA reads TGTGCCAGCTCACCAACTCGGGAAGAGCAGTTCTTC. Protein product: CASSPTREEQFF. Full variable domain (rest looked up from reference TRBV18 and TRBJ2-1): NAGVMQNPRHLVRRRGQEARLRCSPMKGHSHVYWYRQLPEEGLKFMVYLQKENIIDESGMPKERFSAEFPKEGPSILRIQQVVRGDSAAYFCASSPTREEQFFGPGTRLTVL.